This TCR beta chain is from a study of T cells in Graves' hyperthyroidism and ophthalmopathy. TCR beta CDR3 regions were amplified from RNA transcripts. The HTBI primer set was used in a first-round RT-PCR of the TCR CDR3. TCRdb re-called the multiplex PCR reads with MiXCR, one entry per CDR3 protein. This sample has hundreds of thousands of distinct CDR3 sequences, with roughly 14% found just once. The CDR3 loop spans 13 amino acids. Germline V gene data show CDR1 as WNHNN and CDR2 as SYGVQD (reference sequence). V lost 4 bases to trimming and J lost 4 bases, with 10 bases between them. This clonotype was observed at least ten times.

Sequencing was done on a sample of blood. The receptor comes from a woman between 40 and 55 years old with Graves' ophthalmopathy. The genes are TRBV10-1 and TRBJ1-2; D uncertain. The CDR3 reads CASSAAGSYGYTF. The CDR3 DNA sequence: TGCGCCAGCAGTGCGGCAGGATCCTATGGCTACACCTTC.